This entry lists 16 T cell receptor beta chains sequenced from one sample in a study of cytomegalovirus exposure and HLA in healthy donors. PCR primers comprised 60 Vbeta and 13 Jbeta primers. The assay was immunoSEQ multiplex PCR, and TCRdb's table has in-frame clones only and misses some. The sample has approximately 190,000 clones, roughly 80% seen once. What was sequenced was PBMCs. All receptors derive from a man over 45 in good health and CMV-seronegative.

The CDR3 DNA follows: TGCGCCAGCAGCCAAGGTGAACAGAGTCATGTTTACGAGCAGTACTTC. Amino acid sequence: CASSQGEQSHVYEQYF. The rearrangement joins TRBV4-1 to TRBJ2-7; D not resolved. The CDR3 loop spans 16 amino acids. The ends were cut back, 1 base at V and 4 bases at J, with 17 bases in the middle. From germline, CDR1 is MGHRA and CDR2 YSYEKL.

The V gene is TRBV7-9, the J gene TRBJ1-1; 10 bases agree with TRBD1. Germline V gene sequence: CDR1 SEHNR, CDR2 FQNEAQ (reference sequence). The CDR3 spans 16 residues. The trim removed 3 bases at V and 0 bases at J, leaving 4 bases unmatched. The CDR3 sequence is CASSFLTGGMNTEAFF. Here the CDR3 DNA reads TGTGCCAGCAGCTTTTTGACAGGGGGCATGAACACTGAAGCTTTCTTT.

The V gene is TRBV5-3, the J gene TRBJ1-1; weak D call: TRBD1 (5 bases). TRBV5-3 falls under the ORF class, with uncertain function. The CDR3 has 12 amino acids. CDR3 region: CAGGAVNTEAFF. As DNA, the CDR3 is TGTGCGGGCGGGGCAGTGAACACTGAAGCTTTCTTT.

The chain carries TRBV5-1 and TRBJ2-2; TRBD2 aligns across 8 bases. The CDR3 extends over 15 amino acids. The V gene end was trimmed by 2 bases and the J gene end by 5 bases; junction bases not matched to a gene: 5. Germline V lookup: CDR1 SGHRS, CDR2 YFSETQ. The CDR3 is CASSFTAGGTGELFF. For the CDR3, the DNA is TGCGCCAGCAGCTTTACGGCGGGGGGAACCGGGGAGCTGTTTTTT.

This clone was recorded only once. V gene TRBV27 combines with J gene TRBJ1-5; D is possibly TRBD1 (5 bases). The V gene's germline CDR1 is MNHEY and CDR2 SMNVEV (reference sequence). The CDR3 is 13 amino acids. V lost 4 bases and J lost 7, with 11 bases in between. CDR3: CASSSRGGQPQHF. The CDR3 bases are TGTGCCAGCAGTTCCCGGGGGGGGCAGCCCCAGCATTTT.

V gene TRBV6-1 combines with J gene TRBJ1-2; no definite D call. This CDR3 has 13 amino acids. Trimming pared 7 bases from V and 7 bases from J, leaving 16 bases between. Per the germline V gene, CDR1 is MNHNS and CDR2 is SASEGT. The CDR3 nucleotides are TGTGCCAGCACCCGTGGAGGGTCCCTTGGCTACACCTTC. Translation gives CASTRGGSLGYTF.

The chain uses TRBV9 and TRBJ2-1; 8 nucleotides align to TRBD2. This CDR3 is 16 amino acids long. Germline trimming cut 3 bases from V and 8 bases from J; bases unmatched to any gene: 13. Germline CDR1 SGDLS, CDR2 YYNGEE. The CDR3 bases are TGTGCCAGCAGCGCGGGGGGGGCTAGCTCAGTCTATGAGCAGTTCTTC. It encodes CASSAGGASSVYEQFF.

The chain links TRBV27 to TRBJ2-2; D might be TRBD2 (7 bases). The CDR3 length is 14 residues. V lost 11 bases and J 6 bases, leaving 19 bases between the germline ends. Germline CDR1 and CDR2: MNHEY and SMNVEV (reference sequence). The CDR3 DNA follows: TGTGCCTCCCAGTCGGGGGGCCCGGCCGGGGAGCTGTTTTTT. Protein sequence: CASQSGGPAGELFF.

The table lists this clone with a few counts. The J gene is TRBJ2-7, the V gene TRBV10-3; 11 nucleotides agree with TRBD1. The CDR3 is 14 residues long. Per the germline V gene, CDR1 is ENHRY and CDR2 is SYGVKD. V gave up 6 bases and J gave up 6 bases; unmatched junction bases: 7. CDR3 residues: CAIRGLGQGGEQYF. CDR3 sequence (DNA): TGTGCCATCAGAGGCTTGGGACAGGGGGGCGAGCAGTACTTC.

The genes are TRBV29-1 and TRBJ1-2, with 7 positions matching TRBD1. The germline gives CDR1 SQVTM, CDR2 ANQGSEA. The length of the CDR3 is 14 residues. J gave up 3 bases and V 1 base, and 5 bases lay outside the gene matches. In nucleotides, the CDR3 is TGCAGCGTTGAAGGGACAGGAGGAGACTATGGCTACACCTTC. Encoded protein: CSVEGTGGDYGYTF.

As DNA, the CDR3 is TGTGCCAGTGGTGCGGGTCCGTATAATTCACCCCTCCACTTT. It translates to CASGAGPYNSPLHF. This chain links TRBV6-1 with TRBJ1-6; D is unclear. The CDR3 has 14 amino acids. Trimming cost V 9 bases and J 4 bases, with 13 bases left between them. The germline CDR1 and CDR2 sequences are MNHNS and SASEGT.

The chain recombines TRBV4-2 with TRBJ1-1; TRBD1 matches 9 bases. This CDR3 spans 15 amino acids. Germline CDR1 and CDR2: LGHNA and YNFKEQ. The ends lost 1 base at V and 5 bases at J; junction bases unmatched: 5. The CDR3 loop is CASSQVGQGNTEAFF. CDR3 bases: TGTGCCAGCAGCCAAGTGGGACAGGGAAATACTGAAGCTTTCTTT.

The chain carries TRBV7-2 and TRBJ2-6, with 7 bases lining up with TRBD2. The germline V gene encodes CDR1 SGHTA and CDR2 FQGNSA. The CDR3 contains 16 residues. The V and J ends lost 1 base and 3 bases, in that order; junction bases with no gene match: 3. The chain's CDR3 is CASSLVSGVGANVLTF. CDR3 coding DNA: TGTGCCAGCAGCTTAGTAAGCGGGGTTGGGGCCAACGTCCTGACTTTC.

This chain links TRBV5-1 with TRBJ1-1; tentative D call: TRBD1 (6 bases). Trimming took off 5 bases at V and 4 bases at J, with 15 bases between the two ends. Germline CDR1 SGHRS, CDR2 YFSETQ. The CDR3 extends over 14 amino acids. The CDR3 DNA is TGCGCCAGCAGGGACGGACAGATCCCCACTGAAGCTTTCTTT. It codes for CASRDGQIPTEAFF.

The gene calls are TRBV9 and TRBJ2-5; D might be TRBD1 (6 bases). V lost 3 bases and J 7 bases, leaving 16 bases between the germline ends. CDR3 size: 14 residues. Germline loops: CDR1 SGDLS, CDR2 YYNGEE. CDR3 nucleotide sequence: TGTGCCAGCAGCGCAGGCGAGAGGGGGTTGACCCAGTACTTC. Its protein product is CASSAGERGLTQYF.

This clone was seen once. DNA for the CDR3: TGTGCCAGCAGATTAACAGAATATAGCAATCAGCCCCAGCATTTT. Residues: CASRLTEYSNQPQHF. The gene calls are TRBV6-5 and TRBJ1-5; D uncertain. Trimming pared 6 bases from V and 0 bases from J, leaving 12 bases between. The CDR3 is 15 residues long. CDR1 and CDR2 from the germline V gene are MNHEY and SVGAGI.